The 24 T cell receptor beta chains reported below all come from one sample, sequenced in a study of CD8 T cells in Susac syndrome. With random hexamers, 0.5 to 1 ug RNA was reverse transcribed. MiXCR was run by TCRdb on the immunoSEQ multiplex PCR reads, yielding one entry per CDR3 protein. The table shows 400,000 or so distinct CDR3 sequences, with around 85% occurring only once. Sample: CD8+ T cells from PBMCs. The source is a human donor with multiple sclerosis.

The chain links TRBV27 to TRBJ1-6, with no clear D. The CDR3 totals 15 residues. Trimming stripped 5 bases from V and 7 bases from J, with 15 bases between. CDR1 is MNHEY and CDR2 is SMNVEV in the germline V gene (reference sequence). The CDR3 DNA sequence: TGTGCCAGCAGTCTCACAGTGACTTGGAATTCACCCCTCCACTTT. It is translated as CASSLTVTWNSPLHF.

This clonotype was seen a few times. The rearrangement uses TRBV2 and TRBJ2-7; 9 bases are a match to TRBD1. V lost 8 bases and J lost 3; bases outside the gene matches: 17. Germline CDR1 reads SNHLY; CDR2 reads FYNNEI. CDR3 length equals 17 residues. The CDR3 region has the DNA TGTGCCAGCGCCCCGCCACTTTGGGACAGGGACTACTACGAGCAGTACTTC. This sequence encodes CASAPPLWDRDYYEQYF.

Here the CDR3 DNA reads TGTGCCAGCTCACCACCCTCGGACGCCACTGAAGCTTTCTTT. Translation gives CASSPPSDATEAFF. V gene TRBV18 combines with J gene TRBJ1-1; no reliable D call. This CDR3 comprises 14 residues. V was trimmed by 0 bases and J by 4 bases, leaving 9 bases between them. The germline gives CDR1 KGHSH, CDR2 LQKENI.

The V call is TRBV2, the J call TRBJ2-4, with a possible D match to TRBD2 (5 bases). The CDR3 is 19 amino acids. V lost 3 bases to trimming and J lost 2 bases, with 23 bases between them. Germline V gene data show CDR1 as SNHLY and CDR2 as FYNNEI. The CDR3 DNA reads as TGTGCCAGCAGTGATCGCGGGCGCTTCCTTAGGAAATCCAAAAACATTCAGTACTTC. It is translated as CASSDRGRFLRKSKNIQYF.

The genes are TRBV5-1 and TRBJ1-2; 10 nucleotides agree with TRBD1. Looked up from germline, CDR1 is SGHRS and CDR2 is YFSETQ. With V trimmed by 0 bases and J by 3 bases, 8 bases remained unmatched. The CDR3 has 17 amino acids. The CDR3 spells CASSLEEDRGRYYGYTF. The CDR3 DNA reads TGCGCCAGCAGCTTGGAAGAAGACAGGGGGCGCTACTATGGCTACACCTTC.

The CDR3 reads CSVEDIRDEQFF. CDR3 nucleotide sequence: TGCAGCGTTGAAGATATTAGGGATGAGCAGTTCTTC. This chain connects TRBV29-1 to TRBJ2-1, with D unclear. The CDR3 totals 12 residues. Germline-derived CDR1 and CDR2 are SQVTM and ANQGSEA. With 0 bases removed from V and 8 bases from J, the gap between germline ends came to 8 bases.

The J gene is TRBJ1-5, the V gene TRBV2, with D perhaps TRBD1 (5 bases). Looked up from germline, CDR1 is SNHLY and CDR2 is FYNNEI. V lost 4 bases, J lost 3 bases, and 10 bases lay in between. This CDR3 comprises 14 residues. The CDR3 is CASSGGTDNQPQHF. CDR3 sequence (DNA): TGTGCCAGCAGTGGGGGGACGGACAATCAGCCCCAGCATTTT.

The rearrangement uses TRBV10-3 and TRBJ2-1, with 11 positions matching TRBD1. This CDR3 is 15 amino acids long. Germline loops: CDR1 ENHRY, CDR2 SYGVKD. The junction had 4 bases not matched to a gene; V was cut back by 5 bases and J by 4 bases. The CDR3 sequence is CAISSGTGGYNEQFF. The CDR3, as DNA: TGTGCCATCAGTTCCGGGACAGGGGGGTACAATGAGCAGTTCTTC.

CDR3 in amino acids: CASSRDPQGYSQETQYF. The DNA for the CDR3 is TGTGCCAGCAGCCGAGACCCTCAGGGCTATAGTCAAGAGACCCAGTACTTC. The chain joins TRBV12-3 or TRBV12-4 to TRBJ2-5; TRBD1 is a possible D gene (5 bases). Trimming removed 6 bases at V and 2 bases at J, with 22 bases between. CDR3 size: 17 residues.

This clonotype was seen repeatedly, ten times or more. This chain connects TRBV12-3 or TRBV12-4 to TRBJ1-1; D call uncertain. Trimming took off 2 bases at V and 1 base at J, with 5 bases between the two ends. CDR3 length: 13 residues. In DNA, the CDR3 is TGTGCCAGCAGTTTATCCCCGAACACTGAAGCTTTCTTT. It is translated as CASSLSPNTEAFF.

J is TRBJ2-1 and V is TRBV2, with 7 bases lining up with TRBD1. The CDR3 loop spans 15 amino acids. Germline V CDR1 and CDR2: SNHLY, FYNNEI. V dropped 0 bases and J dropped 11; count of bases not matched to a gene: 10. The CDR3 region is CASSEAVSGQAQQFF. The CDR3, as DNA: TGTGCCAGCAGTGAAGCTGTATCCGGACAGGCCCAGCAGTTCTTC.

The table lists this clonotype with a count of one. The chain has TRBV15 and TRBJ2-7, with 9 bases lining up with TRBD1. CDR1 is LNHNV and CDR2 is YYDKDF in the germline V gene (reference sequence). Losses at the gene ends were 4 bases for V and 0 bases for J; bases not matched to a gene: 7. The CDR3 length is 16 residues. This CDR3 is CATSILGTGSSYEQYF. In nucleotides, the CDR3 is TGTGCCACCAGCATCCTTGGGACAGGGAGCTCCTACGAGCAGTACTTC.

The rearrangement links TRBV12-3 or TRBV12-4 to TRBJ1-1, with D unresolved. Trimming stripped 3 bases from V and 0 bases from J, with 14 bases between. The CDR3 covers 16 residues. In DNA, the CDR3 is TGTGCCAGCAGTTTCCATACCTATTTGATGAACACTGAAGCTTTCTTT. Translation: CASSFHTYLMNTEAFF.

J is TRBJ2-1 and V is TRBV20-1, with no clear D. Trimming cost V 3 bases and J 4 bases, with 13 bases left between them. The germline V gene encodes CDR1 DFQATT and CDR2 SNEGSKA (reference sequence). The CDR3 has 14 amino acids. DNA for the CDR3: TGCAGTGCTAGCTCCGGCGAGGCGTACAATGAGCAGTTCTTC. Its translation is CSASSGEAYNEQFF.

This clonotype has only one observation. V and J are TRBV30 and TRBJ1-4; D gene uncertain. The CDR3 totals 14 residues. V lost 4 bases to trimming and J lost 4 bases, with 13 bases between them. The germline CDR1 and CDR2 sequences are GTSNPN and SVGIG (reference sequence). The CDR3 loop is CAWTRLWDNEKLFF. The CDR3 nucleotides read TGTGCCTGGACCCGCTTGTGGGATAATGAAAAACTGTTTTTT.

This sequence joins TRBV27 and TRBJ1-2; no firm D call. The CDR3 runs 14 residues. V was trimmed by 2 bases and J by 3 bases, leaving 10 bases between them. CDR1 is MNHEY, CDR2 SMNVEV, per germline (reference sequence). The CDR3 loop is CASSLQAADYGYTF. In DNA, the CDR3 is TGTGCCAGCAGTTTACAGGCAGCGGACTATGGCTACACCTTC.

The rearrangement links TRBV7-8 to TRBJ2-5, with 12 bases fitting TRBD2. Germline V gives CDR1 SGHVS, CDR2 FQNEAQ. This CDR3 has 16 amino acids. V dropped 5 bases and J dropped 2; count of bases not matched to a gene: 6. CDR3 amino acids: CASSPTSGGQQETQYF. The CDR3 bases are TGTGCCAGCAGCCCGACTAGCGGGGGCCAACAAGAGACCCAGTACTTC.

The chain carries TRBV5-8 and TRBJ1-2; a weak D match, TRBD1 (6 bases). The CDR3 covers 14 residues. The germline V gene has CDR1 SGHTS and CDR2 YDEGEE. The V end was cut by 0 bases, the J end by 4 bases, with 10 bases between. As DNA, the CDR3 is TGTGCCAGCAGCTTGGCGGTGGACAGCTATGGCTACACCTTC. It encodes CASSLAVDSYGYTF.

V usage is TRBV6-1 and J usage is TRBJ1-5, with D unclear. V was clipped by 3 bases and J by 0 bases, with 12 bases between them. From germline, CDR1 is MNHNS and CDR2 SASEGT. The CDR3 extends over 16 amino acids. The CDR3 sequence: CASSDLTAYSNQPQHF. In DNA, the CDR3 is TGTGCCAGCAGTGACCTTACAGCTTATAGCAATCAGCCCCAGCATTTT.

This chain joins TRBV27 and TRBJ1-4; D possibly corresponds to TRBD1 (5 bases). V lost 4 bases and J 6 bases, leaving 12 bases between the germline ends. CDR3 length: 14 residues. The germline V gene has CDR1 MNHEY and CDR2 SMNVEV (reference sequence). CDR3 residues: CASSWGGSDEKLFF. DNA of the CDR3: TGTGCCAGCAGTTGGGGGGGATCGGATGAAAAACTGTTTTTT.

The V call is TRBV29-1, the J call TRBJ1-1; D gene unclear. This CDR3 comprises 11 residues. Germline V gene lookup returns CDR1 SQVTM and CDR2 ANQGSEA. The V end lost 6 bases, the J end lost 6 bases, and 11 bases lay between the germline ends. This CDR3 is CSVLTAPEAFF. DNA for the CDR3: TGCAGCGTACTGACTGCCCCTGAAGCTTTCTTT. The full variable domain, in which reference TRBV29-1 and TRBJ1-1 provide the parts outside the CDR3, is SAVISQKPSRDICQRGTSLTIQCQVDSQVTMMFWYRQQPGQSLTLIATANQGSEATYESGFVIDKFPISRPNLTFSTLTVSNMSPEDSSIYLCSVLTAPEAFFGQGTRLTVV.

J is TRBJ2-2 and V is TRBV6-5; D ambiguous. The V gene lost 4 bases and the J gene lost 7 bases, with 10 bases spanning the gap. CDR1 MNHEY and CDR2 SVGAGI come from the germline V gene. The CDR3 totals 13 residues. The CDR3 nucleotides read TGTGCCAGCAGTTCGACCCCGCGCGGGGAGCTGTTTTTT. This translates into CASSSTPRGELFF.

J is TRBJ2-5 and V is TRBV28; TRBD2 matches 7 bases. The trim removed 5 bases at V and 5 bases at J, leaving 8 bases unmatched. The CDR3 spans 14 residues. From germline, CDR1 is MDHEN and CDR2 SYDVKM. The CDR3 coding sequence is TGTGCCAGCAGTCCCAGCGGGATTATCGAGACCCAGTACTTC. It specifies CASSPSGIIETQYF.

Concerning this clonotype: The junction departs from germline at one end; a sequencing error may be responsible. J is TRBJ1-2 and V is TRBV7-9; D is unresolved. The CDR3 loop spans 15 amino acids. Germline values: CDR1 SEHNR, CDR2 FQNEAQ (reference sequence). CDR3 sequence reads: CASSLAQEGPYGHTF. The CDR3 region has the DNA TGTGCCAGCAGCTTGGCCCAGGAGGGTCCCTATGGCCACACCTTC. Combining the CDR3 with reference TRBV7-9 and TRBJ1-2 gives the whole variable domain DTGVSQNPRHKITKRGQNVTFRCDPISEHNRLYWYRQTLGQGPEFLTYFQNEAQLEKSRLLSDRFSAERPKGSFSTLEIQRTEQGDSAMYLCASSLAQEGPYGHTFGSGTRLTVV.